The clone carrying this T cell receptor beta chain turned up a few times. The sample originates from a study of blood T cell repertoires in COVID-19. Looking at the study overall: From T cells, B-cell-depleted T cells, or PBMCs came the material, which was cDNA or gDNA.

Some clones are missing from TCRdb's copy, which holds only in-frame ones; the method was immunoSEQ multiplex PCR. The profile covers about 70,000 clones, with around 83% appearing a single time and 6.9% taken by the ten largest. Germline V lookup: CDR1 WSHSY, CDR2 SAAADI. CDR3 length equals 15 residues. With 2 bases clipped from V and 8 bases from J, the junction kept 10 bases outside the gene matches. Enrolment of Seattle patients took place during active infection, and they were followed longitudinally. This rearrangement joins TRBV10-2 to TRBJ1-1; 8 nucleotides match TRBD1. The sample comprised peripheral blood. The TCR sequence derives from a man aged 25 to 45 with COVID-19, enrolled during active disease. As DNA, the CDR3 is TGCGCCAGCAGTGAGATGGCAGGGGGCAAGAGGGAAGCTTTCTTT. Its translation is CASSEMAGGKREAFF.